This TCR beta chain originates from a study of beta chain features in type 1 diabetes. The ends lost 2 bases at V and 10 bases at J; junction bases unmatched: 9. The CDR3 loop spans 15 amino acids. Germline lookup yields CDR1 GTSNPN and CDR2 SVGIG (reference sequence). Each of the CD4+ naive, central memory, regulatory and stem cell-like memory populations was sorted via CD45RO/CCR7/CD25/CD127/CD95/CD27. Sequenced material consisted of expressed TCRB transcripts (all of the isolated RNA was reverse transcribed). Mean read depth for naive, central memory and regulatory T cell samples was approximately 3.57 million reads. Here immunoSEQ multiplex PCR was the method, and the copy in TCRdb shows in-frame clones only, minus some. The sample lists 120,000 to 150,000 clones, roughly 10% occurring once. In its sample, this clone was seen a few times. Its antigen is undetermined. Study results and caveats: The naive, central memory and Treg TCRB repertoires of patients appeared to be more similar to one another than those of healthy donors.

The TCR comes from a man between 18 and 29 years old in good health. This chain uses TRBV30 with TRBJ1-6, with 9 bases identical to TRBD1. The source material was naive CD4+ T cells from blood. CDR3 DNA sequence: TGTGCCTGGAGTTCCCTGACAGGGGGGCGATCACCCCTCCACTTT. This translates into CAWSSLTGGRSPLHF. Full variable domain (missing parts from reference TRBV30 and TRBJ1-6): SQTIHQWPATLVQPVGSPLSLECTVEGTSNPNLYWYRQAAGRGLQLLFYSVGIGQISSEVPQNLSASRPQDRQFILSSKKLLLSDSGFYLCAWSSLTGGRSPLHFGNGTRLTVT.